The 24 T cell receptor beta chains below come from one sample, sequenced in a study of T cell clonotyping in hematopoietic cell transplantation. Time point defined: recipient sample about 28 days before transplant, after cytoreduction. Produced via immunoSEQ multiplex PCR; TCRdb's table is partial and in-frame only. This sample has about 36,000 clones, with 90% to 95% found just once. The input for sequencing was peripheral blood mononuclear cells, taken before stem cell transplant. The receptor source for this set is a man aged 35 to 55 with chronic myeloid leukemia. Some clones in this sample may be carry-over from other donors' samples.

The gene calls are TRBV9 and TRBJ1-6; D unresolved. This CDR3 is 14 amino acids long. Trimming pared 2 bases from V and 0 bases from J, leaving 3 bases between. Germline V CDR1 and CDR2: SGDLS, YYNGEE. Here the CDR3 reads CASSVSSYNSPLHF. The DNA of the CDR3 is TGTGCCAGCAGCGTCAGCTCCTATAATTCACCCCTCCACTTT.

The V gene is TRBV5-8, the J gene TRBJ2-5; D is ambiguous. Trimming stripped 3 bases from V and 0 bases from J, with 12 bases between. From germline, CDR1 is SGHTS and CDR2 YDEGEE. CDR3 length equals 15 residues. In DNA, the CDR3 is TGTGCCAGCAGCTCGCCGAGTTGGTACCAAGAGACCCAGTACTTC. Amino acid sequence: CASSSPSWYQETQYF.

This chain links TRBV4-1 with TRBJ2-7; 8 bases are a match to TRBD2. Per the germline V gene, CDR1 is MGHRA and CDR2 is YSYEKL. With 2 bases clipped from V and 5 bases from J, the junction kept 2 bases outside the gene matches. There are 13 residues in the CDR3. The CDR3 sequence: CASSQRGGDEQYF. The CDR3 coding sequence is TGCGCCAGCAGCCAACGGGGGGGTGACGAGCAGTACTTC.

The genes are TRBV11-2 and TRBJ1-2; 8 nucleotides line up with TRBD1. Germline CDR1 reads SGHAT; CDR2 reads FQNNGV. Trimming took 0 bases from V and 6 from J; bases not matched to a gene: 12. The CDR3 totals 17 residues. CDR3 in DNA: TGTGCCAGCAGCTTAGATGGCGCAGGGGGCGGTGTGGATGGCTACACCTTC. Translating it yields CASSLDGAGGGVDGYTF.

The chain joins TRBV5-4 to TRBJ2-1; D unclear. The CDR3 length is 14 residues. Germline CDR1 and CDR2: SGHNT and YYREEE (reference sequence). The V end lost 0 bases, the J end lost 5 bases, and 9 bases lay between the germline ends. CDR3 region: CASSLVPGHNEQFF. The CDR3 bases are TGTGCCAGCAGCTTGGTCCCCGGCCACAATGAGCAGTTCTTC.

The count of this clone is one. The chain is built from TRBV5-1 and TRBJ2-3; 7 bases align to TRBD1. This CDR3 is built from 13 residues. From germline, CDR1 is SGHRS and CDR2 YFSETQ. V lost 7 bases and J lost 4; bases outside the gene matches: 6. The DNA for the CDR3 is TGCGCCAGCTATACAGGGGACGCAGATACGCAGTATTTT. It encodes CASYTGDADTQYF. The complete variable domain, with remaining parts taken from reference TRBV5-1 and TRBJ2-3, reads KAGVTQTPRYLIKTRGQQVTLSCSPISGHRSVSWYQQTPGQGLQFLFEYFSETQRNKGNFPGRFSGRQFSNSRSEMNVSTLELGDSALYLCASYTGDADTQYFGPGTRLTVL.

The rearrangement links TRBV19 to TRBJ1-1, with D possibly being TRBD1 (6 bases). The CDR3 has 13 amino acids. The germline gives CDR1 LNHDA, CDR2 SQIVND (reference sequence). Between the trimmed V and J ends, which lost 5 bases and 3 bases, there was a span of 10 bases. The CDR3 coding sequence is TGTGCCAGTAGTCTACAGGGAGACACTGAAGCTTTCTTT. It specifies CASSLQGDTEAFF.

This sequence joins TRBV19 and TRBJ1-3; 8 bases align to TRBD1. The CDR3 covers 15 residues. Germline V CDR1 and CDR2: LNHDA, SQIVND (reference sequence). After removal of 5 bases from V and 2 bases from J, the junction contained 5 bases not matched to a gene. The CDR3 spells CASSLDRATGNTIYF. The CDR3 DNA reads TGTGCCAGTAGTCTGGACAGGGCTACTGGAAACACCATATATTTT.

This chain connects TRBV9 to TRBJ2-4; possibly TRBD1 for D (5 bases). CDR3 length equals 15 residues. Trimming shortened V by 3 bases and J by 10 bases, and 20 bases separated the two germline ends. Germline V gene data show CDR1 as SGDLS and CDR2 as YYNGEE. The CDR3 nucleotides are TGTGCCAGCAGCGATAACCCCCGGAACCAGGGAATTCAGTACTTC. Translated, it gives CASSDNPRNQGIQYF.

A single count supports this clone. The rearrangement uses TRBV27 and TRBJ1-2; 7 bases are a match to TRBD1. The CDR3 extends over 12 amino acids. After removal of 6 bases from V and 8 bases from J, the junction contained 6 bases not matched to a gene. The germline gives CDR1 MNHEY, CDR2 SMNVEV (reference sequence). CDR3 amino acids: CASSMTGWGYTF. CDR3 nucleotide sequence: TGTGCCAGCAGCATGACAGGGTGGGGCTACACCTTC.

The chain carries TRBV27 and TRBJ2-6; TRBD1 might be the D (5 bases). Germline CDR1 reads MNHEY; CDR2 reads SMNVEV (reference sequence). Deletions cut 6 bases from V and 0 bases from J, with 12 bases between. The CDR3 contains 16 residues. Here the CDR3 reads CASRDGHTSGANVLTF. The CDR3 DNA is TGTGCCAGCAGGGACGGACACACCTCTGGGGCCAACGTCCTGACTTTC.

The V gene is TRBV6-1, the J gene TRBJ2-7; D ambiguous. V lost 3 bases, J lost 5 bases, and 5 bases lay in between. CDR1 is MNHNS and CDR2 is SASEGT in the germline V gene. The CDR3 loop spans 11 amino acids. The DNA of the CDR3 is TGTGCCAGCAGTGACGTGGACGAGCAGTACTTC. Its protein product is CASSDVDEQYF.

The V gene is TRBV30, the J gene TRBJ1-2; TRBD1 matches at 9 bases. The CDR3 runs to 13 residues. V was pared by 2 bases and J by 8 bases, with 6 bases of the junction left unmatched. The V gene's germline CDR1 is GTSNPN and CDR2 SVGIG (reference sequence). CDR3 in DNA: TGTGCCTGGAGTTTCACAGGGGGCTCAGGCTACACCTTC. Translated, it gives CAWSFTGGSGYTF.

This chain links TRBV5-8 with TRBJ1-2; D possibly corresponds to TRBD1 (5 bases). This CDR3 comprises 14 residues. Per germline, CDR1 SGHTS and CDR2 YDEGEE. V was trimmed by 0 bases and J by 8 bases, leaving 14 bases between them. The CDR3 DNA sequence: TGTGCCAGCAGCTTGGGGGGCCTGAGGGTCGGCTACACCTTC. Its protein product is CASSLGGLRVGYTF.

The chain uses TRBV25-1 and TRBJ2-7; D unclear. Germline V gene data show CDR1 as MGHDK and CDR2 as SYGVNS. The CDR3 is 11 residues long. V lost 4 bases and J lost 5, with 6 bases in between. CDR3 loop: CASSGVDEQYF. CDR3 DNA: TGTGCCAGCAGTGGAGTGGACGAGCAGTACTTC.

CDR3 protein: CASFDPGNSDGYTF. The DNA of the CDR3 is TGTGCCAGCTTCGACCCAGGAAACAGCGATGGCTACACCTTC. The genes are TRBV2 and TRBJ1-2, with D unresolved. This CDR3 is built from 14 residues. Germline assignment: CDR1 SNHLY and CDR2 FYNNEI. The V end lost 8 bases, the J end lost 6 bases, and 19 bases lay between the germline ends.

The chain couples TRBV9 to TRBJ2-5; no definite D call. CDR1 is SGDLS, CDR2 YYNGEE, per germline. The CDR3 runs 13 residues. Trimming pared 0 bases from V and 5 bases from J, leaving 8 bases between. The CDR3 nucleotides are TGTGCCAGCAGCGTAGGGAGTGAGGAGACCCAGTACTTC. Translating gives CASSVGSEETQYF.

The chain carries TRBV28 and TRBJ1-5, with a tentative D call TRBD1 (6 bases). The CDR3 is 16 residues long. Germline loops: CDR1 MDHEN, CDR2 SYDVKM. Trimming removed 3 bases at V and 6 bases at J, with 18 bases between. The CDR3 sequence: CASSFTRGARGQPQHF. The CDR3 DNA reads as TGTGCCAGCAGTTTCACGCGGGGGGCTAGGGGTCAGCCCCAGCATTTT.

V is TRBV29-1 and J is TRBJ1-1, with 8 nucleotides matching TRBD1. The V gene's germline CDR1 is SQVTM and CDR2 ANQGSEA. The CDR3 has 15 residues. Trimming took 0 bases from V and 7 from J; bases not matched to a gene: 10. Here the CDR3 reads CSVEDLQGTGYEAFF. The CDR3 DNA follows: TGCAGCGTTGAAGATCTTCAAGGGACAGGTTATGAAGCTTTCTTT. Full variable domain (missing parts from reference TRBV29-1 and TRBJ1-1): SAVISQKPSRDICQRGTSLTIQCQVDSQVTMMFWYRQQPGQSLTLIATANQGSEATYESGFVIDKFPISRPNLTFSTLTVSNMSPEDSSIYLCSVEDLQGTGYEAFFGQGTRLTVV.

The chain recombines TRBV5-1 with TRBJ2-5; D uncertain. CDR1 SGHRS and CDR2 YFSETQ come from the germline V gene. Trimming took 5 bases from V and 4 from J, leaving 9 bases between them. This CDR3 region has 12 residues. Here the CDR3 DNA reads TGCGCCAGCAGGAAGGACGGAGAGACCCAGTACTTC. Translated: CASRKDGETQYF.

This rearrangement joins TRBV4-3 to TRBJ1-5, with TRBD1 matching 7 bases. Trimming removed 1 base from V and 6 bases from J; junction bases left unmatched: 3. Germline values: CDR1 LGHNA, CDR2 YSLEER. The CDR3 has 14 amino acids. CDR3 in DNA: TGCGCCAGCAGCCAAGGCAGGGGGGCTCAGCCCCAGCATTTT. Translation gives CASSQGRGAQPQHF.

This clone was detected once. The rearrangement joins TRBV30 to TRBJ2-7, with TRBD2 identical over 11 bases. This CDR3 contains 16 residues. V lost 3 bases, J lost 6 bases, and 13 bases stayed unmatched. Per germline, CDR1 GTSNPN and CDR2 SVGIG (reference sequence). The CDR3 here is CAWSSFIAGGPREQYF. CDR3 nucleotides: TGTGCCTGGAGCTCCTTTATAGCGGGGGGGCCTCGCGAGCAGTACTTC.

The count of this clone is one. The chain uses TRBV29-1 and TRBJ2-7; D not certain. V shed 0 bases and J shed 7 bases, with 16 bases lying between them. Per the germline V gene, CDR1 is SQVTM and CDR2 is ANQGSEA. The CDR3 totals 14 residues. The CDR3 reads CSVEDRQARREQYF. DNA of the CDR3: TGCAGCGTTGAAGATCGTCAGGCTAGGCGGGAGCAGTACTTC.

The rearrangement joins TRBV5-4 to TRBJ2-7; 10 nucleotides align to TRBD2. The junction had 11 bases not matched to a gene; V was cut back by 6 bases and J by 5 bases. Per the germline V gene, CDR1 is SGHNT and CDR2 is YYREEE (reference sequence). The CDR3 is made up of 15 amino acids. Written as DNA, the CDR3 is TGTGCCAGCACCAAACCAAGCGGGGGGGCCAACGAGCAGTACTTC. It yields the protein CASTKPSGGANEQYF.